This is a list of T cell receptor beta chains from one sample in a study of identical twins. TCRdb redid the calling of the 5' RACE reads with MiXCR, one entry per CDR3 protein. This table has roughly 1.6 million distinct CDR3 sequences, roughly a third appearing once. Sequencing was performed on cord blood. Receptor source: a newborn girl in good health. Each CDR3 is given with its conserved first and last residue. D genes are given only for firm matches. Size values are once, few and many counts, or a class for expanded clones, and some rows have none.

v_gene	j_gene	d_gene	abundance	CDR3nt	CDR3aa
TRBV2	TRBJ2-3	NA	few	TGTGCCAGCAGTGAACAGGGATCAGATACGCAGTATTTT	CASSEQGSDTQYF
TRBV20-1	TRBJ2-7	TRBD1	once	TGCAGTGCAGAGGGACAGGCTGGATTCTACGAGCAGTACTTC	CSAEGQAGFYEQYF
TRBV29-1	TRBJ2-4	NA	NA	TGCAGCGACCCGGGACCGCAGTACTTC	CSDPGPQYF
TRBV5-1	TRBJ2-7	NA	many	TGCGCCAGCAGCTTGAAAGTCTACGAGCAGTACTTC	CASSLKVYEQYF
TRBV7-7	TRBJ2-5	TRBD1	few	TGTGCTAGCAGCTTATTACAGGGGGAAGAGACCCAGTACTTC	CASSLLQGEETQYF
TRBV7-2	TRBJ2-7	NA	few	TGTGCCAGCAGCTCTTTTAGCTCCTACGAGCAGTACTTC	CASSSFSSYEQYF
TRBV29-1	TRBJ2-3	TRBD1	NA	TGCAGCGTTGACTCCGGGACAGGGGGCACAGATACGCAGTATTTT	CSVDSGTGGTDTQYF
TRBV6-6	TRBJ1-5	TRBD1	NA	TGTGCCAGCACTCGACAGGGGTTTAGCAATCAGCCCCAGCATTTT	CASTRQGFSNQPQHF
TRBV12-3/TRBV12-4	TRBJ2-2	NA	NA	TGTGCCAGCACCCTCCGCAGGCCGAACACCGGGGAGCTGTTTTTT	CASTLRRPNTGELFF
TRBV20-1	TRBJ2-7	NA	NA	TGCAGTGCTAGAGTTCTACTGCGGGCAAGCTCCTACGAGCAGTACTTC	CSARVLLRASSYEQYF
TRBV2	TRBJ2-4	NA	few	TGTGCCAGCAGTGTGACTAGAGGGAAAAACATTCAGTACTTC	CASSVTRGKNIQYF
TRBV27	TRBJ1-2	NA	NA	TGTGCCAGCAGTTTCCGGCCAGCAGGGCAGCCGGGCTACACCTTC	CASSFRPAGQPGYTF
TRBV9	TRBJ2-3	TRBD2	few	TGTGCCAGCAGCGTAGCGGGCGGGGGTACCACAGATACGCAGTATTTT	CASSVAGGGTTDTQYF
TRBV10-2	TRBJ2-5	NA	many	TGCGCCAGCAGGGGAACGTCGTATACCCAGTACTTC	CASRGTSYTQYF
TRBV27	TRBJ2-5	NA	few	TGTGCCAGCTGTTTGGGCGGGGGCTACAATGAGCAGTACTTC	CASCLGGGYNEQYF
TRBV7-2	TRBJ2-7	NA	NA	TGTGCCAGCAGCTCACAGCGGGCCTCCTACAATGAGCAGTACTTC	CASSSQRASYNEQYF
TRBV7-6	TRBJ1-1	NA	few	TGTGCCAGCAGCCTAATTAATGGGGAGGTGAACACTGAAGCTTTCTTT	CASSLINGEVNTEAFF
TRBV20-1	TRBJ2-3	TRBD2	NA	TGCAGTGCTAGATCCAGCGGGGGGTTCCTCACAGATACGCAGTATTTT	CSARSSGGFLTDTQYF
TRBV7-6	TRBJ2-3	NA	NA	TGTGCCAGCAGCTTAGGCCCTAGCACCACTAGCACAGATACGCAGTATTTT	CASSLGPSTTSTDTQYF
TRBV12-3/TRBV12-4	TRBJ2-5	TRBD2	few	TGTGCCAGCAGCCCCCACGGACTAGCGGGGGGGAAGTACCAAGAGACCCAGTACTTC	CASSPHGLAGGKYQETQYF
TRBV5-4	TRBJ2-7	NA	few	TGTGCCAGCAGCTTGAGCGGCGCCCCAGGAGTCTACGAGCAGTACTTC	CASSLSGAPGVYEQYF
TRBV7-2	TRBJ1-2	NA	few	TGTGCCAGCAGCTTAGTGGGGGCAGAACGTAACTATGGCTACACCTTC	CASSLVGAERNYGYTF
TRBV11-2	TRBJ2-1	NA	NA	TGTGCCAGCAGCCCGGTGGGCAGGAACAATGAGCAGTTCTTC	CASSPVGRNNEQFF
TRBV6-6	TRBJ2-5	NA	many	TGTGCCAGCAGTTACTCGAACAGGGAAGAGACCCAGTACTTC	CASSYSNREETQYF
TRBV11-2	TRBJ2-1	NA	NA	TGTGCCAGCAGCTTAGGGACTAACTTATTGAATGAGCAGTTCTTC	CASSLGTNLLNEQFF
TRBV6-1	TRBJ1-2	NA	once	TGTGCCAGCAGTGAAGCAACGGATAACTATGGCTACACCTTC	CASSEATDNYGYTF
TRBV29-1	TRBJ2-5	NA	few	TGCAGCGCCCCTGACAGCTACCAAGAGACCCAGTACTTC	CSAPDSYQETQYF
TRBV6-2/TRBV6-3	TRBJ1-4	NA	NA	TGTGCCAGCAGTTACCCCGGACGGTCGAATGAAAAACTGTTTTTT	CASSYPGRSNEKLFF
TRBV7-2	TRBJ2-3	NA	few	TGTGCCAGCAGCTTATCGGGAACTAGGGCAGATACGCAGTATTTT	CASSLSGTRADTQYF
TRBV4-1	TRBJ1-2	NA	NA	TGCGCCAGCAGCCTTCTCGAAGGGAGGATAAATGGCTACACCTTC	CASSLLEGRINGYTF
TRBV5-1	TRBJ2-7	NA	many	TGCGCCAGCAGCTTGACACAGTACGAGCAGTACTTC	CASSLTQYEQYF
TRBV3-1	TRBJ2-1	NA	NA	TGTGCCAGCAGCCCGCAGGGTATCGCGGCCAATGAGCAGTTCTTC	CASSPQGIAANEQFF
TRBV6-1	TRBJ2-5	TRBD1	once	TGTGCCAGCGGACGGGACAGGGTTCAAGGGACCCAGTACTTC	CASGRDRVQGTQYF
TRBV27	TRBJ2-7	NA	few	TGTGCCAGCAGCGGGACACCGACCTACGAGCAGTACTTC	CASSGTPTYEQYF
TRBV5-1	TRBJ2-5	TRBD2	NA	TGCGCCAGCAGCTGGGGGACTAGCGGGGGGCCAAAAGAGACCCAGTACTTC	CASSWGTSGGPKETQYF
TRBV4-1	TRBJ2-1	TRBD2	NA	TGCGCCAGCAGCCAAGCGAGAACCTTAGCGGGCGGGGCAAATGAGCAGTTCTTC	CASSQARTLAGGANEQFF
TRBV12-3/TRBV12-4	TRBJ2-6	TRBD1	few	TGTGCCAGCAGTTTAGGTAGACAGGGGGCCTCTGGGGCCAACGTCCTGACTTTC	CASSLGRQGASGANVLTF
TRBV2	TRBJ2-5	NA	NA	TGTGCCAGCACGGACGGCCAAGAGACCCAGTACTTC	CASTDGQETQYF
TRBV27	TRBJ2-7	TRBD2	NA	TGTGCCAGCAAACCATGGACTAGCGGACCCTACGAGCAGTACTTC	CASKPWTSGPYEQYF
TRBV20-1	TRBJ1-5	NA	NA	TGCAGTGCTAGAGGCTACCGCAATCAGCCCCAGCATTTT	CSARGYRNQPQHF
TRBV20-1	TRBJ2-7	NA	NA	TGCAGTGCTACCAGTCCTCGCCTTAGAAGGTCCTACGAGCAGTACTTC	CSATSPRLRRSYEQYF
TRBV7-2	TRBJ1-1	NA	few	TGTGCCAGCAGCTCGCCGGGAATCAACACTGAAGCTTTCTTT	CASSSPGINTEAFF
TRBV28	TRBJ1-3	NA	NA	TGTGCCAGCAGTTCTTTGATGGGACATGGAGATGTCTGGTCTGGAAACACCATATATTTT	CASSSLMGHGDVWSGNTIYF
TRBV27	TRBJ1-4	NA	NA	TGTGCCAGCAGTTTATTTGCCCCGGTCGCAACTAATGAAAAACTGTTTTTT	CASSLFAPVATNEKLFF
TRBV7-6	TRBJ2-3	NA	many	TGTGCCAGCAGCGCATACTCTAGCGATCGCACAGATACGCAGTATTTT	CASSAYSSDRTDTQYF
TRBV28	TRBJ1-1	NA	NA	TGTGCCAGCAGTTTATGGAAGGTGGACACTGAAGCTTTCTTT	CASSLWKVDTEAFF
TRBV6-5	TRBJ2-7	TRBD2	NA	TGTGCCAGCAGTTACTGGCTAGCGGGAGGTCGACCATACTACGAGCAGTACTTC	CASSYWLAGGRPYYEQYF
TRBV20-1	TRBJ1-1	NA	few	TGCAGTGCCAACGAGGGGCGGTGGACTGAAGCTTTCTTT	CSANEGRWTEAFF
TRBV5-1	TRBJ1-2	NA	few	TGCGCCAGCAGCTTGAGGCAGGGAAAGGATGGCTACACCTTC	CASSLRQGKDGYTF
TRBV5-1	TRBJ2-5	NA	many	TGCGCCGACCTTAAGACCCAGTACTTC	CADLKTQYF
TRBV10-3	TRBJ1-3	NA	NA	TGTGCCATCAGTGCCCCGGGACAAACGGCTGGGGCTGGAAACACCATATATTTT	CAISAPGQTAGAGNTIYF